This T cell receptor (beta chain) was recovered during a study of blood T cells in healthy people across ages. The CDR3 length is 13 residues. CDR1 and CDR2 (germline): SGHNT, YYREEE (reference sequence). The V end was cut by 3 bases, the J end by 1 base, with 8 bases between. In this sample, this clonotype turned up a few times. A sample-barcoded 5' primer and a J-beta primer mix were used in a second PCR of about 7 to 12 cycles. Researchers report that each sample yielded at least 2.5 million CDR3-containing paired-end reads. TCRdb reprocessed the 5' RACE reads with MiXCR, giving one entry per CDR3 protein. The profile shows around 1,100,000 distinct CDR3 sequences, 35% to 40% of them singletons.

Sequencing used blood. This chain joins TRBV5-4 and TRBJ2-7; unclear D gene. The TCR sequence derives from a young man in good health. As DNA, the CDR3 is TGTGCCAGCAGCTACACAGTTTCCTACGAGCAGTACTTC. It codes for CASSYTVSYEQYF.